This note documents a single TCR beta chain sequence. The definition of stable Graves' hyperthyroidism was no ophthalmopathy progression within 18 months. This record comes from a study of T cells in Graves' hyperthyroidism and ophthalmopathy. The CDR3 has 14 residues. Trimming took 10 bases from V and 3 from J, leaving 19 bases between them. There were TCR beta CDR3 regions amplified from RNA transcripts. In the first-round RT-PCR of the TCR CDR3, the HTBI primer set was used. A single record per CDR3 protein comes from TCRdb applying MiXCR to the multiplex PCR reads. The sample has about 49,000 distinct CDR3 sequences; roughly 51% are singletons.

V is TRBV12-3 or TRBV12-4 and J is TRBJ2-7; D is tentatively TRBD1 or TRBD2 (5 bases each). What was sequenced was peripheral blood or thyroid tissue (not recorded which). This receptor was identified in a man aged 18 to 29 with Graves' hyperthyroidism. This CDR3 is CATRRPGADYEQYF. CDR3 in DNA: TGTGCCACCCGCCGCCCCGGGGCAGACTACGAGCAGTACTTC.